This T cell receptor beta chain comes out of a study of blood T cell repertoires in COVID-19. The protocol was immunoSEQ multiplex PCR, while the TCRdb copy is restricted to in-frame clones and leaves out a portion. The sample lists 140,000 to 150,000 clones; more than 75% were seen once. This CDR3 has 17 amino acids. Looked up from germline, CDR1 is LNHDA and CDR2 is SQIVND (reference sequence). Trimming at V came to 5 bases and at J to 5 bases, leaving 8 bases not matched to a gene. The chain carries TRBV19 and TRBJ2-1; TRBD2 matches at 14 bases. The material sequenced was peripheral blood. This receptor was obtained from a woman in her 50s with active or convalescent COVID-19. CDR3 protein: CASSPTTSGRVNNEQFF. In DNA, the CDR3 is TGTGCCAGTAGTCCAACGACTAGCGGGAGGGTAAACAATGAGCAGTTCTTC.